The rows below give T cell receptor beta chains drawn from one sample of a study of blood T cells in healthy people across ages. TCRdb re-called the 5' RACE reads through MiXCR, storing one row per CDR3 protein. Of over 1,300,000 distinct CDR3 sequences listed, 45% to 70% were seen once; the top ten hold over 5%. Material for sequencing was blood. These receptors came from a young man in good health. CDR3s include the opening cysteine and the closing phenylalanine or tryptophan. A D gene is named only where the DNA matches it firmly. The size entry is marked missing in some rows and otherwise reads once, few, many or a size class.

j_call v_call d_call clone_size cdr3_aa cdr3_nt
TRBJ2-5 TRBV13 TRBD2 NA CASRPLASGTSQETQYF TGTGCTAGCAGGCCCCTGGCTAGCGGGACTTCCCAAGAGACCCAGTACTTC
TRBJ2-7 TRBV7-9 TRBD1 few CAVLGDSGEQYF TGTGCAGTCCTCGGGGACAGTGGCGAGCAGTACTTC
TRBJ1-2 TRBV3-1 TRBD1 NA CASSQGKQGGYYGYTF TGTGCCAGCAGCCAAGGCAAACAGGGGGGCTACTATGGCTACACCTTC
TRBJ2-4 TRBV20-1 NA NA CSAPPRGWGERNIQYF TGCAGTGCTCCCCCCAGGGGCTGGGGGGAGAGAAACATTCAGTACTTC
TRBJ2-5 TRBV10-3 TRBD1 few CAISLPGTGQRYF TGTGCCATCAGTTTACCCGGGACAGGCCAGCGGTACTTC
TRBJ2-1 TRBV20-1 TRBD2 NA CSARDSLAGAINEQFF TGCAGTGCTAGAGATTCCCTAGCGGGAGCGATAAATGAGCAGTTCTTC
TRBJ2-1 TRBV3-1 TRBD2 NA CASSPPPSGLNEQFF TGTGCCAGCAGCCCCCCCCCTAGCGGGCTCAATGAGCAGTTCTTC
TRBJ2-1 TRBV2 TRBD2 NA CASSSTPGGYNEQFF TGTGCCAGCAGTTCGACACCGGGGGGGTACAATGAGCAGTTCTTC
TRBJ2-1 TRBV25-1 TRBD2 NA CASRASGSGNEQFF TGTGCCAGCAGGGCGAGCGGGAGCGGCAATGAGCAGTTCTTC
TRBJ2-7 TRBV11-3 NA NA CASSDRDVSYEQYF TGTGCCAGCAGCGACCGCGATGTCTCCTACGAGCAGTACTTC
TRBJ2-3 TRBV29-1 NA few CSVGTGAEDSDTQYF TGCAGCGTTGGAACCGGGGCCGAGGATTCCGATACGCAGTATTTT
TRBJ1-1 TRBV9 NA once CASSVAREAFF TGTGCCAGCAGCGTAGCCAGGGAAGCTTTCTTT
TRBJ2-2 TRBV10-2 TRBD2 NA CASSIAGGDTGEPFF TGCGCCAGCAGCATAGCGGGAGGGGACACCGGGGAGCCGTTTTTT
TRBJ2-3 TRBV28 TRBD1 NA CASSSSGQGAQDTQYF TGTGCCAGCAGCTCTTCGGGACAGGGGGCCCAAGATACGCAGTATTTT
TRBJ2-1 TRBV7-2 NA NA CAGSQSNYNEQFF TGTGCCGGCAGCCAAAGCAATTACAATGAGCAGTTCTTC
TRBJ2-5 TRBV24-1 TRBD1 NA CATSDLGQGEETQYF TGTGCCACCAGTGATTTGGGACAGGGGGAAGAGACCCAGTACTTC
TRBJ2-7 TRBV15 NA once CATSRDFPAGQDYEQYF TGTGCCACCAGCAGAGATTTTCCGGCGGGACAAGACTACGAGCAGTACTTC
TRBJ2-3 TRBV12-3/TRBV12-4 NA NA CASGHSTDTQYF TGTGCCAGCGGTCACAGCACAGATACGCAGTATTTT
TRBJ1-1 TRBV4-1 TRBD1 NA CASSPRDRRKNTEAFF TGCGCCAGCAGCCCACGGGACAGGCGAAAGAACACTGAAGCTTTCTTT
TRBJ2-1 TRBV7-9 TRBD2 NA CASSPLAGFINEQFF TGTGCCAGCAGCCCCCTAGCGGGGTTTATCAATGAGCAGTTCTTC
TRBJ1-6 TRBV6-5 NA NA CASSYSMRQGHSPLHF TGTGCCAGCAGTTACTCGATGAGGCAGGGACATTCACCCCTCCACTTT
TRBJ1-2 TRBV20-1 NA few CSAEGVANYGYTF TGCAGCGCCGAGGGAGTGGCTAACTATGGCTACACCTTC
TRBJ2-1 TRBV20-1 TRBD2 NA CSAQVGGLAGTLSYNEQFF TGCAGTGCCCAAGTAGGAGGACTAGCGGGGACACTATCCTACAATGAGCAGTTCTTC
TRBJ2-2 TRBV3-1 TRBD2 NA CASSQGTSSAGELFF TGTGCCAGCAGCCAAGGGACTAGTTCTGCCGGGGAGCTGTTTTTT
TRBJ1-2 TRBV12-3/TRBV12-4 NA NA CAMAAGPGYTF TGTGCCATGGCGGCAGGCCCGGGCTACACCTTC
TRBJ2-7 TRBV5-1 TRBD2 NA CASSLWAGAHYEQYF TGCGCCAGCAGCTTGTGGGCGGGAGCACACTACGAGCAGTACTTC
TRBJ2-3 TRBV7-2 TRBD2 once CAGSLAGAGPSTDTQYF TGTGCCGGCAGCTTAGCGGGTGCAGGCCCTAGCACAGATACGCAGTATTTT
TRBJ1-2 TRBV29-1 NA NA CSGFPWGTIGYTF TGCAGCGGGTTCCCTTGGGGGACGATAGGCTACACCTTC
TRBJ2-4 TRBV10-3 TRBD2 NA CAISESASGKAKNIQYF TGTGCCATCAGTGAGTCGGCTAGCGGGAAGGCCAAAAACATTCAGTACTTC
TRBJ2-3 TRBV20-1 NA NA CSASEGDSTDTQYF TGCAGTGCTAGTGAGGGGGATAGCACAGATACGCAGTATTTT
TRBJ1-4 TRBV29-1 NA NA CSARRKPNEKLFF TGCAGCGCAAGAAGAAAGCCAAATGAAAAACTGTTTTTT
TRBJ1-6 TRBV2 NA NA CANARTVGSPLHF TGTGCCAACGCACGGACAGTGGGTTCACCCCTCCACTTT
TRBJ2-7 TRBV4-1 NA NA CASSQDADFSYEQYF TGCGCCAGCAGCCAAGACGCCGATTTCTCCTACGAGCAGTACTTC
TRBJ2-1 TRBV4-2 TRBD2 few CASSQERREASYNEQFF TGTGCCAGCAGCCAAGAACGGCGGGAGGCCTCCTACAATGAGCAGTTCTTC
TRBJ1-1 TRBV13 TRBD1 many CASSTRTGLMNTEAFF TGTGCCAGCAGCACACGGACAGGTCTCATGAACACTGAAGCTTTCTTT
TRBJ2-5 TRBV11-2 NA NA CASSLNAGGPGRETQYF TGTGCCAGCAGCTTAAACGCAGGCGGACCAGGTCGAGAGACCCAGTACTTC
TRBJ1-2 TRBV5-6 NA NA CASSLTGASFHLANYGYTF TGTGCCAGCAGTCTGACGGGAGCGAGTTTTCATTTAGCTAACTATGGCTACACCTTC
TRBJ2-4 TRBV9 NA NA CASSNAGRQIQYF TGTGCCAGCAGCAACGCGGGACGCCAAATTCAGTACTTC
TRBJ2-3 TRBV28 TRBD2 NA CASSLLGLADHTDTQYF TGTGCCAGCAGTTTATTGGGACTAGCGGACCACACAGATACGCAGTATTTT
TRBJ2-5 TRBV18 NA NA CASSPPSGPETQYF TGTGCCAGCTCACCACCGTCAGGACCGGAGACCCAGTACTTC
TRBJ1-2 TRBV5-1 TRBD1 NA CASSPGQPMLNYGYTF TGCGCCAGCAGCCCGGGACAGCCAATGCTTAACTATGGCTACACCTTC
TRBJ2-7 TRBV27 TRBD1 NA CASRDRGPIYEQYF TGTGCCAGCAGGGACAGGGGACCGATCTACGAGCAGTACTTC
TRBJ2-1 TRBV7-2 TRBD1 NA CASSLGTGGINEQFF TGTGCCAGCAGCTTAGGGACAGGGGGCATCAATGAGCAGTTCTTC
TRBJ2-7 TRBV10-1 NA few CASSPTANTYEQYF TGCGCCAGCAGCCCCACAGCGAATACCTACGAGCAGTACTTC
TRBJ2-5 TRBV24-1 TRBD1 NA CATSDQQGAGETQYF TGTGCCACCAGTGACCAACAGGGGGCCGGAGAGACCCAGTACTTC